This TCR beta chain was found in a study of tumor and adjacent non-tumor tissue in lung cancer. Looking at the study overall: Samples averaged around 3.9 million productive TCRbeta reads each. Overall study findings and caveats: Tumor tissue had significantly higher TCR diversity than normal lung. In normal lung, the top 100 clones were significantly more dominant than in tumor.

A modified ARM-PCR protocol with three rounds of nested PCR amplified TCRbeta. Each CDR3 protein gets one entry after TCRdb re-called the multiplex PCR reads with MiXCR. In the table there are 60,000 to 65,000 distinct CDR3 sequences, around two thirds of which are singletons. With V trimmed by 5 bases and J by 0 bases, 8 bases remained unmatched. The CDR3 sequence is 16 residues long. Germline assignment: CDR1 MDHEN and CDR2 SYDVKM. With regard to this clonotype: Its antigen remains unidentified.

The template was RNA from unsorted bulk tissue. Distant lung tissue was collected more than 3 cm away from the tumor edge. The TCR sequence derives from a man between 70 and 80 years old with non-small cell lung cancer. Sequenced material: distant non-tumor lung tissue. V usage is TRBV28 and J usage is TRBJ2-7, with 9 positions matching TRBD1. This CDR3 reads CASSTSEQGASYEQYF. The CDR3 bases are TGTGCCAGCAGTACCTCGGAACAGGGGGCCTCCTACGAGCAGTACTTC.